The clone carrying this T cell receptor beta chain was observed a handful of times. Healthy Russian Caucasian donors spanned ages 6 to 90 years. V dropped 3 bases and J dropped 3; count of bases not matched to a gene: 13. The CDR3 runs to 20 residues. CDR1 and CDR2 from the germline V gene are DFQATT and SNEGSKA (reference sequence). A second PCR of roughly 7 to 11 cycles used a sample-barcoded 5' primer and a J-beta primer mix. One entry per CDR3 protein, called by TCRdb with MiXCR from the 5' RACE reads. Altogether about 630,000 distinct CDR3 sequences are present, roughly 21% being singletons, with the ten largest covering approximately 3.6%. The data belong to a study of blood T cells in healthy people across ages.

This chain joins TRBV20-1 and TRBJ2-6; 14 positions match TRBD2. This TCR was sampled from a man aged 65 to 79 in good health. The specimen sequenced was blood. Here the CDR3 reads CSASRPPGLAGVGGANVLTF. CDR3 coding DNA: TGCAGTGCTAGTAGGCCACCGGGACTAGCGGGAGTTGGTGGGGCCAACGTCCTGACTTTC.